A selection of T cell receptor beta chains follows, all from one sample in a study of cytotoxic CD8 clonotypes in ibrutinib-treated CLL. Sequencing used immunoSEQ multiplex PCR; TCRdb keeps in-frame clones, though not all of them. The sample has roughly 45,000 clones, 65% seen once; the top ten hold about 22%. This specimen was PBMCs, taken after 24 months of ibrutinib treatment. These receptors came from a human donor with chronic lymphocytic leukemia. Both conserved end residues are trimmed from each CDR3.

>TRBV5-1|TRBJ1-3
ASSPTGPHSGNTIY
>TRBV19|TRBJ1-3
ASSIGDTIY
>TRBV5-1|TRBJ2-7
ASSLPGTVSYEQY
>TRBV7-9|TRBJ1-2
ASSLATTGWDGYT
>TRBV11-2|TRBJ1-2
ASTPGTGTQYGYT
>TRBV18|TRBJ2-7
ASSPWDNSYEQY
>TRBV29-1|TRBJ1-1
SVDRNTEAF
>TRBV7-3|TRBJ2-1
ASSSTGTSGRADNEQF
>TRBV5-1|TRBJ2-3
ASSGTGVRDTQY
>TRBV5-5|TRBJ1-1
ASSSGTGAWNTEAF
>TRBV27|TRBJ1-1
ASSIRGGGNTEAF
>TRBV29-1|TRBJ1-2
SVEVPGQEPNYGYT
>TRBV30|TRBJ2-7
AWSVQGVYEQY
>TRBV5-1|TRBJ1-2
ASSLIPDSGVRSYGYT
>TRBV28|TRBJ2-7
ASSSLAGINEQY
>TRBV10-3|TRBJ2-1
AIHGDANNEQF
>TRBV5-1|TRBJ2-1
ASSLPPGGPNNEQF
>TRBV6-5|TRBJ1-3
ASRGTASGNTIY
>TRBV5-4|TRBJ2-3
ASSLRGGTQY
>TRBV18|TRBJ2-7
ASSLTGNHEQY
>TRBV6-1|TRBJ1-2
ASSPDRPYGYT
>TRBV10-3|TRBJ1-1
AISDHDSGLTRAF
>TRBV6-9|TRBJ1-5
ASPPCLEKPQH
>TRBV27|TRBJ1-2
ASRRALGQGLGYT
>TRBV28|TRBJ1-3
ASSPPTGGGSGNTIY
>TRBV30|TRBJ1-1
AWRASRNTEAF
>TRBV18|TRBJ1-2
ASSPGEKGGYT
>TRBV4-1|TRBJ2-5
ASSSPGVPQETQY
>TRBV13|TRBJ2-7
ASSPSATRREQY
>TRBV28|TRBJ2-6
ASTSQGAPGANVLT
>TRBV30|TRBJ2-5
AWSETGRKQETQY
>TRBV27|TRBJ2-3
ASSLASLGTDTQY
>TRBV5-4|TRBJ2-7
ASSLALNEQY
>TRBV29-1|TRBJ1-2
SVPGDGYT
>TRBV6-5|TRBJ2-1
ASGYSNNNEQF
>TRBV19|TRBJ1-5
ASSSHRDSNQPQH
>TRBV10-3|TRBJ1-2
AGGDSLTNYGYT
>TRBV4-2|TRBJ2-1
ASSQNRGLEQF
>TRBV23-1|TRBJ1-3
ASSRRNTIY
>TRBV6-1|TRBJ2-7
ASSEVGRSVHEQY
>TRBV2|TRBJ2-1
ASRDTGRHEQF
>TRBV11-2|TRBJ2-7
ASSLAPEPGHYEQY
>TRBV7-2|TRBJ2-3
ASSLWADTQY
>TRBV18|TRBJ2-5
ASSSAAVGGETQY
>TRBV18|TRBJ2-1
ASSPGNEQF
>TRBV2|TRBJ2-1
ASSDTSGSVGEQF
>TRBV19|TRBJ2-6
ASSARGLGANVLT
>TRBV7-3|TRBJ2-3
ASSAGDTQY
>TRBV12-5|TRBJ1-1
ASATDKRTEAF
>TRBV5-1|TRBJ2-7
ASSLGQGGHEQY
>TRBV7-7|TRBJ2-5
ASSLWPHISRVGQETQY
>TRBV7-3|TRBJ2-1
ASSLMRGSSYNEQF
>TRBV30|TRBJ1-2
AWSVPSGQGRGYT
>TRBV9|TRBJ2-7
ASSVNVSPYEQY